These 10 T cell receptor beta chains originate from one sample sequenced in a study of molecular identifiers for immune sequencing clone quantification (dated by TCRdb to 2016 to 2019). The library was prepared using PCR. The sequencing machine was an Illumina HiSeq 4000. Using fastp at Q25 and MiXCR, TCRdb reprocessed the public reads and kept productive beta chains. One record per CDR3 amino acid sequence lists the most common genes and DNA. The sample table contains around 460,000 distinct CDR3 sequences; only one count was recorded for about 22% of them. Clones ranked in the top ten supply more than 0.8% of the sample. The sample comprised naive CD8+ T cells from blood, with Jurkat cell RNA spiked in. Explained via the paper, the cell subset or site label denotes: FACS-sorted CD8+CD4-CCR7+CD45RA+ naive T cells. The origin of the receptors is a human donor in good health. Some libraries in this study had Jurkat cell RNA spiked in.

The chain carries TRBV4-1 and TRBJ2-3; 9 bases fit TRBD2. This CDR3 comprises 17 residues. Germline assignment: CDR1 MGHRA and CDR2 YSYEKL. After removal of 3 bases from V and 0 bases from J, the junction contained 7 bases not matched to a gene. The CDR3 loop reads CASSHDSGSGSTDTQYF. CDR3 nucleotides: TGCGCCAGCAGCCATGATAGCGGGAGCGGCAGCACAGATACGCAGTATTTT.

The sample holds many counts of this clonotype. The CDR3 DNA is TGTGCCAGCAGCCTGGACCTAAAAGAGACCCAGTACTTC. It codes for CASSLDLKETQYF. The V gene is TRBV5-6, the J gene TRBJ2-5; D gene ambiguous. The V gene's germline CDR1 is SGHDT and CDR2 YYEEEE. V lost 4 bases, J lost 3 bases, and 10 bases lay in between. The CDR3 has 13 residues.

In nucleotides, the CDR3 is TGTGCCAGCAGCTTCACAGTGCGGGGGGGCCTCGCAGATACGCAGTATTTT. This gives the protein CASSFTVRGGLADTQYF. The V gene is TRBV6-2 or TRBV6-3, the J gene TRBJ2-3; 9 bases line up with TRBD2. Germline lookup yields CDR1 MNHEY and CDR2 SVGEGT. The CDR3 length is 17 residues. V was pared by 6 bases and J by 4 bases, with 14 bases of the junction left unmatched.

This clonotype was picked up many times. The rearrangement uses TRBV7-9 and TRBJ2-4; D is perhaps TRBD1 (6 bases). The CDR3 contains 13 residues. V was cut by 4 bases and J by 7 bases, with 11 bases left in between. Germline V CDR1 and CDR2: SEHNR, FQNEAQ (reference sequence). CDR3 DNA sequence: TGTGCCAGCAGCTCTGTACAGGGTAACATTCAGTACTTC. Its translation: CASSSVQGNIQYF.

This clonotype has a count of ten or more. The rearrangement uses TRBV7-9 and TRBJ1-6; 7 nucleotides match TRBD1. The CDR3 extends over 15 amino acids. The V and J ends lost 5 bases and 7 bases, in that order; junction bases with no gene match: 8. Germline CDR1 is SEHNR and CDR2 is FQNEAQ (reference sequence). CDR3 residues: CASSHEGAGNSPLHF. Here the CDR3 DNA reads TGTGCCAGCAGCCACGAGGGGGCAGGGAATTCACCCCTCCACTTT.

This clonotype was counted ten times or more. The V gene is TRBV20-1, the J gene TRBJ2-3, with 7 nucleotides matching TRBD2. CDR1 and CDR2 from the germline V gene are DFQATT and SNEGSKA (reference sequence). This CDR3 contains 15 residues. Trimming took 0 bases from V and 2 from J; bases not matched to a gene: 5. DNA of the CDR3: TGCAGTGCTAGAGATCCGGGGGGACTCACAGATACGCAGTATTTT. Translated, it gives CSARDPGGLTDTQYF.

A word on this clonotype: The conserved phenylalanine or tryptophan is not found at the CDR3 terminus, so this likely reflects a read error. The gene calls are TRBV7-2 and TRBJ1-2, with 7 bases fitting TRBD1. The CDR3 length is 15 residues. The V and J ends lost 2 bases and 1 base, in that order; junction bases with no gene match: 4. Germline V gene sequence: CDR1 SGHTA, CDR2 FQGNSA. The chain's CDR3 is CTSSLNTGVNYGYTS. In nucleotides, the CDR3 is TGTACCAGCAGCTTAAACACAGGGGTTAACTATGGCTACACCTCC.

This clonotype showed up just a few times. This chain links TRBV5-1 with TRBJ1-1; D possibly corresponds to TRBD1 (5 bases). This CDR3 contains 15 residues. Trimming shortened V by 0 bases and J by 6 bases, and 15 bases separated the two germline ends. Germline assignment: CDR1 SGHRS and CDR2 YFSETQ. The CDR3 reads CASSLVAAQGPEAFF. CDR3 coding DNA: TGCGCCAGCAGCTTGGTGGCAGCCCAGGGTCCTGAAGCTTTCTTT. The entire variable domain, with the rest obtained from reference TRBV5-1 and TRBJ1-1, is as follows: KAGVTQTPRYLIKTRGQQVTLSCSPISGHRSVSWYQQTPGQGLQFLFEYFSETQRNKGNFPGRFSGRQFSNSRSEMNVSTLELGDSALYLCASSLVAAQGPEAFFGQGTRLTVV.

Worth noting for this clonotype: A much larger clonotype is one base distant, so this may be a read error. The CDR3 ends on some other residue instead of the conserved phenylalanine or tryptophan, so this is likely a read error. CDR3 bases: TGTGCCACCGGTACCGGGGTTGGGGTCAATGAGCAGTTCGTC. The encoded protein is CATGTGVGVNEQFV. The chain links TRBV6-6 to TRBJ2-1; weak D call: TRBD2 (5 bases). V was cut by 10 bases and J by 6 bases, with 19 bases left in between. CDR1 and CDR2 (germline): MNHNY, SVGAGI (reference sequence). This CDR3 has 14 residues.

Details on this clonotype: A single base separates this from a much larger clone, so it may be a read error. This likely comes from a read error, as the CDR3 has no conserved phenylalanine or tryptophan at its end. The chain recombines TRBV12-5 with TRBJ2-3; D not resolved. This CDR3 is 15 amino acids long. Germline CDR1 and CDR2: LGHNT and FRNRAP. The V and J ends lost 2 bases and 4 bases respectively, with 13 bases between them. In nucleotides, the CDR3 is TGTGCTAGTGGTTTGAGCACGGAAACCGCAGATACGCAGTATTCT. As protein: CASGLSTETADTQYS.